The 21 T cell receptor beta chains reported below all come from one sample, sequenced in a study of T-cell reconstitution after alpha-beta-depleted transplantation in children. TCRbeta library preparation incorporated unique molecular identifiers. TCRdb reprocessed the PCR reads via MiXCR and lists one record per CDR3 protein. The table shows some 130,000 distinct CDR3 sequences, with 9.7% occurring only once. The sample was PBMCs, mostly from graft donor cells, taken 180 days after TCRalphabeta/CD19-depleted stem cell transplant. These TCRs come from a girl under three years old who had a stem cell transplant for combined immunodeficiency, so the T cells may come from the graft donor.

The chain recombines TRBV9 with TRBJ2-7, with D possibly TRBD2 on 6 matching bases. CDR1 is SGDLS, CDR2 YYNGEE, per germline. This CDR3 comprises 13 residues. V lost 2 bases and J lost 6, with 12 bases in between. DNA for the CDR3: TGTGCCAGCAGCGTCCCGGGGGTCTCCGAGCAGTACTTC. This gives the protein CASSVPGVSEQYF.

Ten or more counts support this clonotype. The rearrangement uses TRBV12-3 or TRBV12-4 and TRBJ1-6; D might be TRBD1 (5 bases). V was cut by 4 bases and J by 9 bases, with 13 bases left in between. The CDR3 totals 14 residues. The CDR3 reads CASSSTDSGSPLHF. In DNA form, the CDR3 reads TGTGCCAGCAGTTCGACAGATAGCGGTTCACCCCTCCACTTT.

This clonotype was seen a handful of times. This chain uses TRBV11-2 with TRBJ2-5; TRBD2 might be the D (6 bases). From germline, CDR1 is SGHAT and CDR2 FQNNGV. The CDR3 is 15 amino acids. The germline V and J ends were trimmed by 1 base and 4 bases, with 13 bases remaining between them. Here the CDR3 DNA reads TGTGCCAGCAGCTTAGCACGGGAGAAGGGAGAGACCCAGTACTTC. Encoded protein: CASSLAREKGETQYF. Supplemented by reference TRBV11-2 and TRBJ2-5, the full variable domain reads EAGVAQSPRYKIIEKRQSVAFWCNPISGHATLYWYQQILGQGPKLLIQFQNNGVVDDSQLPKDRFSAERLKGVDSTLKIQPAKLEDSAVYLCASSLAREKGETQYFGPGTRLLVL.

This chain joins TRBV7-8 and TRBJ2-5; D is ambiguous. The length of the CDR3 is 15 residues. Germline CDR1 is SGHVS and CDR2 is FQNEAQ. V was shortened by 2 bases and J by 0 bases, with 10 bases between the two germline ends. The CDR3 sequence is CASSLPRTYQETQYF. CDR3 nucleotide sequence: TGTGCCAGCAGCTTACCCCGGACGTACCAAGAGACCCAGTACTTC.

The V call is TRBV7-2, the J call TRBJ2-4; a possible D gene is TRBD2 (6 bases). CDR1 is SGHTA, CDR2 FQGNSA, per germline. This CDR3 comprises 15 residues. Trimming pared 5 bases from V and 1 base from J, leaving 12 bases between. DNA of the CDR3: TGTGCCAGCAGCCCGGAGGGTCGGGCCAAAAACATTCAGTACTTC. Its translation is CASSPEGRAKNIQYF.

This clonotype occurred a few times. The chain recombines TRBV14 with TRBJ2-1; D is unresolved. CDR1 SGHDN and CDR2 FVKESK come from the germline V gene. The CDR3 is made up of 12 amino acids. V lost 1 base to trimming and J lost 12 bases, with 10 bases between them. The CDR3 here is CASSQGPLRQFF. CDR3 DNA sequence: TGTGCCAGCAGCCAAGGACCCCTGAGGCAGTTCTTC.

This clonotype was seen repeatedly, ten times or more. This rearrangement joins TRBV7-3 to TRBJ1-3, with TRBD1 matching over 7 bases. V lost 0 bases and J lost 2; bases outside the gene matches: 1. The CDR3 consists of 15 residues. CDR1 and CDR2 (germline): SGHTA, FQGTGA. CDR3 protein: CASSLTGQPGNTIYF. DNA of the CDR3: TGTGCCAGCAGCTTAACGGGACAGCCTGGAAACACCATATATTTT.

The table lists this clonotype with a few counts. Here the CDR3 reads CASSPLAGGPTGELFF. Written as DNA, the CDR3 is TGTGCCAGCAGTCCCCTAGCGGGAGGGCCCACCGGGGAGCTGTTTTTT. V usage is TRBV12-3 or TRBV12-4 and J usage is TRBJ2-2; TRBD2 matches 12 bases. The CDR3 consists of 16 residues. The trim removed 5 bases at V and 4 bases at J, leaving 5 bases unmatched.

The V call is TRBV24-1, the J call TRBJ2-1; TRBD2 matches 9 bases. This CDR3 region has 18 residues. Germline values: CDR1 KGHDR, CDR2 SFDVKD. V lost 5 bases and J lost 3; bases outside the gene matches: 13. The CDR3 DNA sequence: TGTGCCACCAGTGGTTCTAGCGGGGCGGGGCCGGGCTACAATGAGCAGTTCTTC. Its translation is CATSGSSGAGPGYNEQFF.

This clonotype was counted only a few times. The chain combines TRBV13 with TRBJ2-7; possibly TRBD2 for D (6 bases). CDR1 is PRHDT, CDR2 FYEKMQ, per germline (reference sequence). V lost 3 bases to trimming and J lost 2 bases, with 11 bases between them. This CDR3 is 14 amino acids long. The CDR3 bases are TGTGCCAGCAGCTTTAGGACTATCACCTACGAGCAGTACTTC. Its protein is CASSFRTITYEQYF.

The rearrangement joins TRBV7-9 to TRBJ2-2; D is undetermined. This CDR3 is 12 amino acids long. Trimming pared 8 bases from V and 4 bases from J, leaving 8 bases between. CDR1 is SEHNR, CDR2 FQNEAQ, per germline (reference sequence). CDR3 DNA sequence: TGTGCCAGCGGGTTGATCACCGGGGAGCTGTTTTTT. This translates into CASGLITGELFF.

V gene TRBV5-5 combines with J gene TRBJ1-2; maybe TRBD1 (6 bases). The length of the CDR3 is 15 residues. The germline V and J ends were trimmed by 0 bases and 2 bases, with 11 bases remaining between them. CDR1 and CDR2 (germline): SGHKS, YYEKEE (reference sequence). The DNA for the CDR3 is TGTGCCAGCAGCTTGGAACGAGGACAGAACTATGGCTACACCTTC. Residues: CASSLERGQNYGYTF.

This clonotype was counted between two and nine times. The J gene is TRBJ2-1, the V gene TRBV5-1; 9 bases map to TRBD1. The junction had 7 bases not matched to a gene; V was cut back by 3 bases and J by 3 bases. The CDR3 is 16 residues long. Per germline, CDR1 SGHRS and CDR2 YFSETQ. The CDR3 sequence is CASSWGPGQGYNEQFF. CDR3 DNA: TGCGCCAGCAGCTGGGGGCCGGGACAGGGCTACAATGAGCAGTTCTTC.

This clonotype was found a few times. The J gene is TRBJ2-5, the V gene TRBV20-1; no firm D call. Per the germline V gene, CDR1 is DFQATT and CDR2 is SNEGSKA (reference sequence). With 3 bases removed from V and 4 bases from J, the gap between germline ends came to 6 bases. CDR3 length: 11 residues. CDR3 sequence (DNA): TGCAGTGCTAGGATCCGAGAGACCCAGTACTTC. This codes for CSARIRETQYF.

The chain combines TRBV7-6 with TRBJ1-1; 7 bases line up with TRBD1. Looked up from germline, CDR1 is SGHVS and CDR2 is FNYEAQ. The CDR3 is 16 residues long. The J segment lost 1 base and the V segment lost 4 bases, leaving 9 bases of the junction unmatched. The CDR3 protein is CASSYKRTGPNTEAFF. The CDR3 DNA reads TGTGCCAGCAGCTATAAACGGACAGGCCCGAACACTGAAGCTTTCTTT.

The chain joins TRBV7-3 to TRBJ2-1; D perhaps matches TRBD2 (5 bases). CDR3 length equals 14 residues. Trimming left V 5 bases short and J 6 bases short, with 14 bases between. The germline gives CDR1 SGHTA, CDR2 FQGTGA. The CDR3 loop is CASSQSRTSNEQFF. CDR3 bases: TGTGCCAGCAGCCAAAGTCGGACTTCCAATGAGCAGTTCTTC.

This clonotype was observed a few times. This chain uses TRBV7-2 with TRBJ1-1; D is unclear. CDR1 is SGHTA and CDR2 is FQGNSA in the germline V gene. V dropped 5 bases and J dropped 12 bases, with 13 bases sitting between them. The CDR3 contains 11 residues. CDR3 DNA sequence: TGTGCCAGCAGCCTAAGGTCAGGAACTTTCTTT. Its translation is CASSLRSGTFF.

This clonotype was detected a few times. The J gene is TRBJ2-7, the V gene TRBV6-2 or TRBV6-3, with D tentatively TRBD1 (5 bases). Trimming stripped 6 bases from V and 0 bases from J, with 12 bases between. The germline gives CDR1 MNHEY, CDR2 SVGEGT. CDR3 length: 14 residues. The CDR3 sequence: CASSFFRGSYEQYF. The CDR3 nucleotides read TGTGCCAGCAGCTTCTTTAGGGGCTCCTACGAGCAGTACTTC.

V is TRBV19 and J is TRBJ1-5; possible D gene TRBD1, 5 bases. Germline V gives CDR1 LNHDA, CDR2 SQIVND (reference sequence). V gave up 5 bases and J gave up 7 bases, with 12 bases separating them. This CDR3 is built from 13 residues. For the CDR3, the DNA is TGTGCCAGTAGTGTATCAGGGCTCCAGCCCCAGCATTTT. Encoded protein: CASSVSGLQPQHF.

This clonotype was observed at least ten times. V gene TRBV12-3 or TRBV12-4 combines with J gene TRBJ2-7, with 11 nucleotides matching TRBD2. This CDR3 has 15 residues. Trimming took 6 bases from V and 3 from J; bases not matched to a gene: 7. The DNA of the CDR3 is TGTGCCAGCAGCTTTAGCGGGGGGGGTTACTACGAGCAGTACTTC. It codes for CASSFSGGGYYEQYF.

This clonotype has only a few counts. The rearrangement links TRBV12-3 or TRBV12-4 to TRBJ2-7; 12 bases align to TRBD1. Germline trimming cut 4 bases from V and 6 bases from J; bases unmatched to any gene: 7. The CDR3 is made up of 15 amino acids. CDR3 bases: TGTGCCAGCAGTTCCATGGGGACAGGGGGCTTCGAGCAGTACTTC. As protein: CASSSMGTGGFEQYF.